This TCR beta chain emerged from a study of radiotherapy plus CTLA-4 blockade in lung cancer. Study information: Objective responses were seen in around a sixth of patients, disease control in approximately 29%. Whole-study results and caveats: Per reports, early blood T cell clone dynamics, plus interferon-beta, forecast response most strongly. Clones derived from tumor TCRs expanded in blood after radiotherapy plus ipilimumab.

Concerning this clone itself: Its target is unknown.

Focal radiation with ipilimumab CTLA-4 blockade was given to patients with chemo-refractory metastatic non-small-cell lung cancer. The V gene end was trimmed by 8 bases and the J gene end by 10 bases; junction bases not matched to a gene: 7. The CDR3 is made up of 13 amino acids. Germline V CDR1 and CDR2: MNHEY, SMNVEV (reference sequence). TCRdb's table, derived via immunoSEQ multiplex PCR, lists solely in-frame clones and lacks some. The sample records approximately 78,000 clones, roughly 80% being singletons. This clonotype originated in a human donor with non-small cell lung cancer who had a complete response to radiotherapy plus ipilimumab. The starting material was peripheral blood, obtained from a patient treated with radiotherapy plus ipilimumab. The V gene is TRBV27, the J gene TRBJ2-1, with 11 positions matching TRBD1. CDR3 nucleotide sequence: TGTGCCAGCGAACGGACAGGGGGCCGGGAGCAGTTCTTC. It encodes CASERTGGREQFF.